This TCR beta chain stems from a study of T-cell memory formation after mild COVID-19. Whole-study context: The study found TCR clusters largely donor specific.

CDR1 and CDR2 from the germline V gene are MNHEY and SVGAGI. CDR3 size: 13 residues. V was shortened by 2 bases and J by 5 bases, with 9 bases between the two germline ends. Constant-segment primers were used for 5'RACE, and the resulting TCR alpha and TCR beta cDNA libraries carried sample barcodes and UMIs. Each CDR3 protein gets one entry after TCRdb re-called the 5' RACE reads with MiXCR. The data hold around 250,000 distinct CDR3 sequences, with over 15% observed a single time. This clonotype occurred a few times. Its antigen is not identified. Points from the study as a whole: Memory from before infection featured some responding clones, which suggests cross-reactive memory joined. Contracting clones, day 15 to 85, had balanced CD4/CD8, and later expanders favored CD4+.

The clonotype originates from a man younger than 35 who had mild COVID-19 (a few samples of this study predate the infection). Cell type and time point are not known. Sequenced: PBMCs or a T cell subset sorted from them (not recorded which). This chain uses TRBV6-5 with TRBJ1-1; TRBD1 might be the D (6 bases). CDR3 in DNA: TGTGCCAGCAGTTACACAGGGAGTACTGAAGCTTTCTTT. Translation gives CASSYTGSTEAFF.